This TCR beta chain was recorded in a study of blood T cells in healthy people across ages. Overall study results and limits: There were more naive CD4+ cells and higher diversity in long-lived donors than in aged donors. Older individuals had lower TCR beta diversity per million T cells (the decline was roughly linear).

Germline CDR1 reads MNHNS; CDR2 reads SASEGT. This CDR3 comprises 17 residues. The second PCR ran about 6 to 11 cycles with a sample-barcoded 5' primer and J-beta primers. Every molecule of cDNA carried a tag from a template-switch adaptor with 12 random nucleotides. TCRdb independently ran MiXCR on the 5' RACE reads; one entry per CDR3 protein. This table has 730,000 or so distinct CDR3 sequences, more than 40% appearing once. At least 5.5 micrograms of total RNA were extracted per sample. This clonotype occurred a few times. Its specificity is unknown. Input material: blood. This sequence joins TRBV6-1 and TRBJ2-5, with 14 bases that match TRBD2. The J call is in doubt because the DNA end fits TRBJ2-7 better. The TCR sequence derives from a woman aged 55 to 70 in good health. CDR3 DNA: TGTGCCAGCAGGGACCCAGGGACTAGCGGGAGATACAACGAGCAGTACTTC. Protein product: CASRDPGTSGRYNEQYF.